The rows below give T cell receptor beta chains drawn from one sample of a study of CD8+ T cells in alopecia areata. Only in-frame clones appear in the TCRdb table, and some are missing; sequencing was by immunoSEQ multiplex PCR. The table records 10,000 to 15,000 clones, around 67% of them present only once. The material sequenced was skin, taken at week 4, from a patient treated with tofacitinib. The receptors here all came from a human donor with alopecia areata. Both conserved end residues are part of each CDR3. A D gene is named only where the DNA matches it firmly. Clone sizes are given selectively: once, few, many, or a class where the clone is expanded.

NA	TRBJ2-5	TRBD2	TRBV9	CASSVGSSGGGETQYF	TGTGCCAGCAGCGTAGGAAGTAGCGGGGGAGGGGAGACCCAGTACTTC
NA	TRBJ1-3	NA	TRBV30	CAWADTGSSGNTIYF	TGTGCCTGGGCCGACACAGGGAGCTCTGGAAACACCATATATTTT
NA	TRBJ2-1	TRBD2	TRBV25-1	CASSYPSGGADEQFF	TGTGCCAGTTCTTATCCTAGCGGGGGGGCGGATGAGCAGTTCTTC
NA	TRBJ2-7	NA	TRBV4-2	CASSRLGIRQPDYEQYF	TGTGCCAGCAGCCGGCTTGGGATTCGACAGCCTGACTACGAGCAGTACTTC
NA	TRBJ2-5	NA	TRBV10-3	CASSYSDWAQETQYF	TGTGCCAGCAGTTACTCAGACTGGGCTCAAGAGACCCAGTACTTC
NA	TRBJ2-3	NA	TRBV27	CASSLVPTDTQYF	TGTGCCAGCAGTTTAGTCCCCACAGATACGCAGTATTTT
NA	TRBJ1-2	TRBD1	TRBV27	CASSLRWDRIYGYTF	TGTGCCAGCAGTTTGAGGTGGGACAGGATCTATGGCTACACCTTC
NA	TRBJ1-1	NA	TRBV6-1	CASRTGFGTEAFF	TGTGCCAGCAGAACAGGGTTCGGCACTGAAGCTTTCTTT
NA	TRBJ2-5	NA	TRBV7-6	CASSLVTGVQETQYF	TGTGCCAGCAGCTTAGTTACGGGGGTCCAAGAGACCCAGTACTTC
few	TRBJ2-7	TRBD1	TRBV2	CASMGYGTGEAYEQYF	TGTGCCAGCATGGGGTACGGGACAGGGGAAGCCTACGAGCAGTACTTC
NA	TRBJ1-2	NA	TRBV18	CASSATGTYGINYGYTF	TGTGCCAGCTCAGCCACCGGGACGTACGGAATTAACTATGGCTACACCTTC
NA	TRBJ2-4	NA	TRBV7-2	CASSLSSLAKNIQYF	TGTGCCAGCAGCTTAAGCTCTTTAGCCAAAAACATTCAGTACTTC
once	TRBJ2-7	NA	TRBV18	CASSPRQTYEQYF	TGTGCCAGCTCACCAAGGCAGACCTACGAGCAGTACTTC
NA	TRBJ2-5	NA	TRBV7-9	CASSPGETQYF	TGTGCCAGCAGCCCCGGGGAGACCCAGTACTTC
NA	TRBJ2-4	NA	TRBV30	CAWSAGPVNYF	TGTGCCTGGAGTGCTGGGCCCGTGAATTACTTC
NA	TRBJ1-2	NA	TRBV10-3	CAISEDSLYGYTF	TGTGCCATCAGCGAGGACAGCCTTTATGGCTACACCTTC
NA	TRBJ1-2	TRBD1	TRBV4-2	CASSRLPGGRTYSGGGYTF	TGTGCCAGCAGCCGCCTCCCCGGGGGACGGACCTACTCAGGGGGTGGCTACACCTTC